A single sample is the source of the 25 T cell receptor beta chains below, sequenced in a study of T cells after yellow fever vaccination. One entry per CDR3 protein, called by TCRdb with MiXCR from the 5' RACE reads. This sample has a few hundred thousand distinct CDR3 sequences, with around 5.3% found just once. The sample here was CD4+ T cells sorted from PBMCs, taken on the day of the yellow fever booster vaccination. These receptors were taken from a man aged 18 to 30 who received the YFV17D yellow fever vaccine.

This clonotype was recorded many times. V usage is TRBV12-3 or TRBV12-4 and J usage is TRBJ2-7; possible D gene TRBD2, 5 bases. The CDR3 length is 14 residues. V was shortened by 6 bases and J by 5 bases, with 17 bases between the two germline ends. The CDR3 sequence: CASSLHDTRDEQYV. The CDR3 bases are TGTGCCAGCAGCCTACATGATACGAGGGACGAGCAGTACGTC.

The V gene is TRBV6-2 or TRBV6-3, the J gene TRBJ2-3, with 7 bases matching TRBD1. V gave up 7 bases and J gave up 2 bases; unmatched junction bases: 9. In germline, CDR1 is MNHEY, CDR2 SVGEGT. The CDR3 length is 15 residues. The CDR3, as DNA: TGTGCCAGCATTCCAGGGGGACAGTTCACAGATACGCAGTATTTT. Translation gives CASIPGGQFTDTQYF.

This clonotype was seen ten or more times. V usage is TRBV15 and J usage is TRBJ2-1; D is uncertain. Trimming took 0 bases from V and 9 from J, leaving 12 bases between them. Looked up from germline, CDR1 is LNHNV and CDR2 is YYDKDF (reference sequence). The CDR3 totals 14 residues. CDR3 sequence: CATSRDSVRFEQFF. CDR3 DNA sequence: TGTGCCACCAGCAGAGATTCTGTTCGGTTTGAGCAGTTCTTC.

The chain combines TRBV20-1 with TRBJ2-5; a possible D gene is TRBD1 (5 bases). The CDR3 contains 13 residues. CDR1 and CDR2 (germline): DFQATT, SNEGSKA (reference sequence). Trimming took off 5 bases at V and 0 bases at J, with 10 bases between the two ends. The CDR3 loop reads CSALSTDQETQYF. The CDR3 region has the DNA TGCAGTGCTCTATCGACAGACCAAGAGACCCAGTACTTC.

This clonotype has more than one count but fewer than ten. The chain carries TRBV7-9 and TRBJ1-3; no firm D call. V was trimmed by 2 bases and J by 7 bases, leaving 12 bases between them. Germline V gives CDR1 SEHNR, CDR2 FQNEAQ (reference sequence). CDR3 length equals 14 residues. The CDR3 region has the DNA TGTGCCAGCAGCTTATCGCAGAATATTAACACCATATATTTT. Its translation is CASSLSQNINTIYF.

The chain uses TRBV9 and TRBJ2-3; a possible D gene is TRBD2 (7 bases). The CDR3 loop spans 16 amino acids. CDR1 and CDR2 (germline): SGDLS, YYNGEE. Trimming took off 3 bases at V and 3 bases at J, with 17 bases between the two ends. The CDR3: CASSETTAGTTDTQYF. The CDR3 DNA follows: TGTGCCAGCAGCGAGACGACAGCGGGGACAACAGATACGCAGTATTTT.

The CDR3: CASSPPGGSGNTIYF. In nucleotides, the CDR3 is TGTGCCAGCTCACCACCCGGGGGCTCTGGAAACACCATATATTTT. The rearrangement joins TRBV18 to TRBJ1-3; possibly TRBD1 for D (5 bases). Germline CDR1 KGHSH, CDR2 LQKENI. Trimming stripped 0 bases from V and 0 bases from J, with 6 bases between. The CDR3 has 15 residues.

This clonotype was seen at least ten times. This rearrangement joins TRBV6-5 to TRBJ2-5; a possible D gene is TRBD2 (6 bases). Trimming removed 2 bases at V and 5 bases at J, with 12 bases between. The V gene's germline CDR1 is MNHEY and CDR2 SVGAGI. The CDR3 length is 14 residues. CDR3 loop: CASSYGGLQETQYF. In nucleotides, the CDR3 is TGTGCCAGCAGTTACGGAGGGCTCCAGGAGACCCAGTACTTC.

V and J are TRBV6-6 and TRBJ1-1, with 10 bases identical to TRBD1. V shed 10 bases and J 13 bases; nucleotides not matched to a gene: 27. CDR3 length equals 17 residues. Germline V lookup: CDR1 MNHNY, CDR2 SVGAGI (reference sequence). In DNA form, the CDR3 reads TGTGCCACTCTTACTGCCGTGACAGGGGGCAAGGATAAGAAGCTTTTCTTT. Its protein product is CATLTAVTGGKDKKLFF.

This chain uses TRBV29-1 with TRBJ1-2; D may be TRBD1 (6 bases). The CDR3 extends over 11 amino acids. CDR1 and CDR2 from the germline V gene are SQVTM and ANQGSEA. The CDR3 bases are TGCAGTGACGGAGGGGGTTATGGCTACACCTTC. Translation: CSDGGGYGYTF.

This clonotype appeared a few times. The chain couples TRBV12-3 or TRBV12-4 to TRBJ1-1; D gene ambiguous. There are 13 residues in the CDR3. V lost 7 bases, J lost 0 bases, and 9 bases lay in between. The CDR3 here is CASTTSMNTEAFF. CDR3 bases: TGTGCCAGCACGACAAGCATGAACACTGAAGCTTTCTTT.

This clonotype was picked up many times. The gene calls are TRBV7-9 and TRBJ2-4; D is possibly TRBD1 or TRBD2 (5 bases each). CDR1 is SEHNR and CDR2 is FQNEAQ in the germline V gene (reference sequence). V gave up 5 bases and J gave up 1 base, with 15 bases separating them. The CDR3 runs 16 residues. DNA for the CDR3: TGTGCCAGCAGCCCCCCCGGGAACAGGGCCAAAAACATTCAGTACTTC. This encodes CASSPPGNRAKNIQYF.

This clonotype was recorded many times. This chain connects TRBV4-3 to TRBJ2-3, with TRBD1 identical over 10 bases. Unmatched junction bases numbered 21, after V lost 3 bases and J lost 0 bases. The CDR3 contains 22 residues. Germline V gene lookup returns CDR1 LGHNA and CDR2 YSLEER. The CDR3, as DNA: TGCGCCAGCAGCCAGGCCACTTTAAGCAGGACAGGGGGGAAATCTAGCACAGATACGCAGTATTTT. Protein product: CASSQATLSRTGGKSSTDTQYF.

The DNA of the CDR3 is TGCGCCAGCAGCTTGGTCGACCGGCTCACAGATACGCAGTATTTT. This gives the protein CASSLVDRLTDTQYF. The rearrangement uses TRBV5-1 and TRBJ2-3; D is unresolved. The germline CDR1 and CDR2 sequences are SGHRS and YFSETQ. The CDR3 extends over 15 amino acids. Trimming removed 0 bases from V and 2 bases from J, with 10 bases in between.

This clonotype was seen ten or more times. This chain connects TRBV28 to TRBJ2-5, with 7 bases lining up with TRBD1. CDR3 size: 14 residues. Germline V gene lookup returns CDR1 MDHEN and CDR2 SYDVKM. Trimming took 5 bases from V and 4 from J; bases not matched to a gene: 7. In DNA form, the CDR3 reads TGTGCCAGCAGTCGTACAGGGGCAATAGAGACCCAGTACTTC. Translation: CASSRTGAIETQYF.

This clonotype appeared a few times. J is TRBJ1-2 and V is TRBV12-3 or TRBV12-4; unclear D gene. Trimming removed 1 base at V and 5 bases at J, with 5 bases between. There are 12 residues in the CDR3. CDR3 nucleotides: TGTGCCAGCAGTTTAGAGGCATATGGCTACACCTTC. It translates to CASSLEAYGYTF.

The chain carries TRBV2 and TRBJ2-3; TRBD2 matches 14 bases. Unmatched junction bases numbered 6, after V lost 3 bases and J lost 10 bases. Germline CDR1 reads SNHLY; CDR2 reads FYNNEI. The CDR3 totals 15 residues. CDR3 sequence reads: CASSETSGGAYPQYF. DNA of the CDR3: TGTGCCAGCAGTGAGACTAGCGGGGGGGCGTACCCGCAGTATTTT.

This clonotype was found a few times. The chain employs TRBV5-8 and TRBJ2-3; perhaps TRBD2 as D (6 bases). CDR1 is SGHTS, CDR2 YDEGEE, per germline. V shed 4 bases and J shed 1 base, with 16 bases lying between them. This CDR3 has 16 residues. The CDR3 coding sequence is TGTGCCAGCAGCCCGGCAGGAGGGTTGGGCACAGATACGCAGTATTTT. Amino acids: CASSPAGGLGTDTQYF.

The rearrangement uses TRBV2 and TRBJ2-7; D is perhaps TRBD1 (6 bases). This CDR3 spans 13 amino acids. V lost 6 bases and J lost 5, with 14 bases in between. Germline CDR1 and CDR2: SNHLY and FYNNEI. As DNA, the CDR3 is TGTGCCAGCAGCGAACAGGGTTTCCACGAGCAGTACTTC. It encodes CASSEQGFHEQYF.

The chain combines TRBV28 with TRBJ2-1; D may be TRBD1 (6 bases). This CDR3 comprises 14 residues. Trimming took off 5 bases at V and 6 bases at J, with 14 bases between the two ends. Looked up from germline, CDR1 is MDHEN and CDR2 is SYDVKM. The CDR3 bases are TGTGCCAGCAGTGCCCCACCAGGGGTCAATGAGCAGTTCTTC. Translated, it gives CASSAPPGVNEQFF.

This clonotype was seen repeatedly, ten times or more. The chain combines TRBV29-1 with TRBJ2-5; 7 nucleotides line up with TRBD1. The CDR3 is made up of 12 amino acids. Germline V gene sequence: CDR1 SQVTM, CDR2 ANQGSEA. Trimming cost V 7 bases and J 1 base; bases outside gene matches: 3. The CDR3 here is CSGGDSQETQYF. The CDR3 nucleotides are TGCAGCGGTGGGGACAGCCAAGAGACCCAGTACTTC.

The gene calls are TRBV3-1 and TRBJ2-1; D is tentatively TRBD1 or TRBD2 (6 bases each). The CDR3 consists of 15 residues. Germline V CDR1 and CDR2: LGHDT, YNNKEL (reference sequence). V gave up 5 bases and J gave up 2 bases, with 13 bases separating them. The CDR3 bases are TGTGCCAGCAGCGCCCCAAGGGGGGCCTACAATGAGCAGTTCTTC. This gives the protein CASSAPRGAYNEQFF.

The rearrangement joins TRBV6-1 to TRBJ2-1, with D tentatively TRBD1 (5 bases). CDR1 MNHNS and CDR2 SASEGT come from the germline V gene. The CDR3 consists of 13 residues. The V end was cut by 1 base, the J end by 7 bases, with 8 bases between. CDR3 DNA: TGTGCCAGCAGTGAAGGACAGACAAATGAGCAGTTCTTC. Protein product: CASSEGQTNEQFF.

This clonotype showed up just a few times. The chain links TRBV12-3 or TRBV12-4 to TRBJ2-4; D call uncertain. The ends were cut back, 2 bases at V and 0 bases at J, with 8 bases in the middle. This CDR3 has 15 amino acids. CDR3 amino acids: CASSLSHLAKNIQYF. The CDR3 region has the DNA TGTGCCAGCAGTTTAAGCCATCTAGCCAAAAACATTCAGTACTTC.

There are a few counts of this clonotype. The CDR3 is CAISDATRRAETQYF. CDR3 nucleotides: TGTGCCATCAGTGATGCGACCCGGAGGGCAGAGACCCAGTACTTC. This sequence joins TRBV10-3 and TRBJ2-5; D is possibly TRBD2 (6 bases). The CDR3 loop spans 15 amino acids. V was cut by 3 bases and J by 4 bases, with 15 bases left in between. Germline values: CDR1 ENHRY, CDR2 SYGVKD.